Each of the 27 T cell receptor beta chains below was sequenced from the same sample in a study of blood T cells in healthy people across ages. Primed by a sample-barcoded 5' primer and a J-beta primer mix, a second PCR proceeded for about 6 to 12 cycles. TCRdb reprocessed the 5' RACE reads via MiXCR and lists one record per CDR3 protein. The repertoire holds 1.5 million to 1.8 million distinct CDR3 sequences, with approximately 39% as singletons. The sample taken for sequencing was blood. The receptors come from a woman between 18 and 29 years old in good health.

V gene TRBV4-2 combines with J gene TRBJ1-6; TRBD1 matches at 7 bases. This CDR3 comprises 15 residues. Germline lookup yields CDR1 LGHNA and CDR2 YNFKEQ. V lost 4 bases to trimming and J lost 5 bases; unmatched junction nucleotides: 5. CDR3 region: CASSRAGQNNSPLHF. Here the CDR3 DNA reads TGTGCCAGCAGCCGGGCGGGACAGAATAATTCACCCCTCCACTTT.

The chain uses TRBV12-3 or TRBV12-4 and TRBJ1-2, with a possible D match to TRBD1 (5 bases). The length of the CDR3 is 11 residues. Deletions cut 10 bases from V and 4 bases from J, with 10 bases between. Here the CDR3 reads CAIGGSYGYTF. As DNA, the CDR3 is TGTGCCATTGGGGGAAGCTATGGCTACACCTTC.

In regard to this clonotype: At one boundary the junction diverges from the germline segment, which might be a read error. The J gene is TRBJ1-2, the V gene TRBV6-1; no definite D call. Per germline, CDR1 MNHNS and CDR2 SASEGT. The CDR3 has 13 residues. CDR3 DNA: TGTGACAGCAGTGCGGTCGGACCCAATGGCTACACCTTC. Residues: CDSSAVGPNGYTF.

This clonotype was detected once. The chain is built from TRBV7-9 and TRBJ2-1; 8 nucleotides align to TRBD1. The CDR3 contains 14 residues. J gave up 6 bases and V 5 bases, and 6 bases lay outside the gene matches. Germline loops: CDR1 SEHNR, CDR2 FQNEAQ (reference sequence). CDR3 loop: CASSPGQESNEQFF. The CDR3 DNA reads as TGTGCCAGCAGCCCGGGACAGGAAAGCAATGAGCAGTTCTTC.

This sequence joins TRBV11-2 and TRBJ2-1; D possibly corresponds to TRBD2 (5 bases). V gave up 1 base and J gave up 9 bases, with 16 bases separating them. The CDR3 is made up of 15 amino acids. The germline V gene encodes CDR1 SGHAT and CDR2 FQNNGV. Here the CDR3 DNA reads TGTGCCAGCAGCTTAGTCAGACGACGCGGGCTTGAGCAGTTCTTC. It is translated as CASSLVRRRGLEQFF.

The chain carries TRBV29-1 and TRBJ2-1; 7 bases map to TRBD2. The end of the DNA is better explained by TRBJ2-7, so the J call may be wrong. Germline V gene lookup returns CDR1 SQVTM and CDR2 ANQGSEA. The CDR3 is 14 residues long. The CDR3 reads CSVGRLAGNNEQYF. In nucleotides, the CDR3 is TGCAGCGTAGGACGGTTAGCGGGTAACAATGAGCAGTACTTC.

The chain employs TRBV5-1 and TRBJ2-3; 7 nucleotides agree with TRBD1. In germline, CDR1 is SGHRS, CDR2 YFSETQ. The CDR3 totals 17 residues. V shed 5 bases, J shed 0 bases, and the junction held 12 bases outside the gene matches. CDR3 amino acids: CASSITRGQSSTDTQYF. The DNA of the CDR3 is TGCGCCAGCAGTATTACAAGGGGGCAATCGAGCACAGATACGCAGTATTTT.

The V and J genes are TRBV3-1 and TRBJ2-5; D uncertain. The CDR3 is 13 amino acids. Germline-derived CDR1 and CDR2 are LGHDT and YNNKEL (reference sequence). V was trimmed by 8 bases and J by 1 base, leaving 11 bases between them. The CDR3 protein is CASADGPQETQYF. In DNA form, the CDR3 reads TGTGCCAGCGCCGACGGACCCCAAGAGACCCAGTACTTC.

V is TRBV20-1 and J is TRBJ2-3, with 10 bases identical to TRBD2. Trimming removed 6 bases from V and 2 bases from J; junction bases left unmatched: 11. CDR1 DFQATT and CDR2 SNEGSKA come from the germline V gene (reference sequence). The CDR3 has 16 residues. The CDR3 protein is CSARFRLAGYTDTQYF. The CDR3, as DNA: TGCAGTGCCAGGTTCCGACTAGCGGGTTACACAGATACGCAGTATTTT.

The V call is TRBV3-1, the J call TRBJ1-2; TRBD1 is a possible D gene (6 bases). Germline loops: CDR1 LGHDT, CDR2 YNNKEL (reference sequence). V dropped 6 bases and J dropped 3 bases, with 20 bases sitting between them. The CDR3 totals 16 residues. The CDR3 coding sequence is TGTGCCAGCAGAAAGAGGGCGGGGGCTAAGGACTATGGCTACACCTTC. This gives the protein CASRKRAGAKDYGYTF. The variable domain in full, with the rest retrieved from reference TRBV3-1 and TRBJ1-2, is DTAVSQTPKYLVTQMGNDKSIKCEQNLGHDTMYWYKQDSKKFLKIMFSYNNKELIINETVPNRFSPKSPDKAHLNLHINSLELGDSAVYFCASRKRAGAKDYGYTFGSGTRLTVV.

This clonotype was picked up many times. CDR3 residues: CASSIGTGINYGYTF. The CDR3 DNA reads as TGCGCCAGCAGCATCGGGACAGGGATCAACTATGGCTACACCTTC. The chain links TRBV5-1 to TRBJ1-2; 9 positions match TRBD1. Germline-derived CDR1 and CDR2 are SGHRS and YFSETQ. This CDR3 has 15 amino acids. After removal of 4 bases from V and 2 bases from J, the junction contained 6 bases not matched to a gene.

This clonotype was observed a single time. Here the CDR3 reads CASIPGSHLAETQFF. CDR3 sequence (DNA): TGTGCCAGCATCCCGGGCTCCCACTTGGCAGAGACCCAGTTCTTC. This sequence joins TRBV7-2 and TRBJ2-1; D unresolved. The germline gives CDR1 SGHTA, CDR2 FQGNSA. The CDR3 spans 15 residues. V lost 7 bases, J lost 13 bases, and 26 bases lay in between.

This clonotype appeared a few times. The chain links TRBV7-2 to TRBJ2-1; D gene unclear. CDR1 and CDR2 (germline): SGHTA, FQGNSA. V lost 2 bases, J lost 0 bases, and 14 bases lay in between. The CDR3 loop spans 17 amino acids. The CDR3 is CASSLRLQRRSYNEQFF. CDR3 in DNA: TGTGCCAGCAGCTTAAGGTTACAGAGACGCTCCTACAATGAGCAGTTCTTC.

This clonotype was found a few times. V is TRBV6-2 or TRBV6-3 and J is TRBJ2-1; 11 bases fit TRBD2. Germline values: CDR1 MNHEY, CDR2 SVGEGT. V was clipped by 6 bases and J by 5 bases; unmatched bases: 12. The CDR3 has 17 amino acids. CDR3 nucleotides: TGTGCCAGCAGACGGCTAGCGGGAGGCTCGCGGGACAATGAGCAGTTCTTC. It is translated as CASRRLAGGSRDNEQFF.

This clonotype was seen a single time. The gene calls are TRBV20-1 and TRBJ1-4; D is perhaps TRBD1 (5 bases). Germline CDR1 is DFQATT and CDR2 is SNEGSKA (reference sequence). This CDR3 spans 13 amino acids. The V gene lost 4 bases and the J gene lost 5 bases, with 11 bases spanning the gap. The CDR3 spells CSANGARNEKLFF. The DNA of the CDR3 is TGCAGTGCTAACGGGGCCAGAAATGAAAAACTGTTTTTT.

This clonotype showed up just a few times. This sequence joins TRBV30 and TRBJ1-2; no clear D. CDR1 GTSNPN and CDR2 SVGIG come from the germline V gene (reference sequence). The V end lost 2 bases, the J end lost 3 bases, and 7 bases lay between the germline ends. The CDR3 extends over 12 amino acids. In DNA form, the CDR3 reads TGTGCCTGGAGTTTTAATGACTATGGCTACACCTTC. Encoded protein: CAWSFNDYGYTF.

V and J are TRBV7-2 and TRBJ2-5; 9 bases align to TRBD2. Germline V CDR1 and CDR2: SGHTA, FQGNSA. The V and J ends lost 5 bases and 11 bases, in that order; junction bases with no gene match: 18. This CDR3 comprises 16 residues. CDR3 in DNA: TGTGCCAGCAGCGCCTGGCGGGGGGGCAAATCCAATGAGCAGTACTTC. It specifies CASSAWRGGKSNEQYF. Filled out from reference TRBV7-2 and TRBJ2-5, the complete variable domain reads GAGVSQSPSNKVTEKGKDVELRCDPISGHTALYWYRQSLGQGLEFLIYFQGNSAPDKSGLPSDRFSAERTGGSVSTLTIQRTQQEDSAVYLCASSAWRGGKSNEQYFGPGTRLLVL.

This clonotype has only a few counts. V gene TRBV30 combines with J gene TRBJ2-1; D is possibly TRBD2 (6 bases). This CDR3 has 13 residues. V was trimmed by 3 bases and J by 10 bases, leaving 16 bases between them. The germline V gene has CDR1 GTSNPN and CDR2 SVGIG (reference sequence). This chain's CDR3 is CAWSPIGLAEQFF. The CDR3 DNA sequence: TGTGCCTGGAGCCCCATTGGGCTAGCGGAGCAGTTCTTC.

This clonotype occurred a few times. The genes are TRBV21-1 and TRBJ1-5; the DNA was not used to check the table's D call, TRBD1. TRBV21-1 is classified as a pseudogene. The CDR3 runs to 17 residues. The CDR3 DNA is TGTGCCAGCAGCAAACCAGACAGGGGCGGCAGCAATCAGCCCCAGCATTTT. It encodes CASSKPDRGGSNQPQHF.

The rearrangement links TRBV12-3 or TRBV12-4 to TRBJ2-2; D is possibly TRBD2 (6 bases). This CDR3 is 15 amino acids long. V was cut by 3 bases and J by 6 bases, with 14 bases left in between. DNA for the CDR3: TGTGCCAGCAGTTTTTATGTGGCGGGACCCGGGGAGCTGTTTTTT. Translated: CASSFYVAGPGELFF.

J is TRBJ2-7 and V is TRBV12-5; D may be TRBD1 or TRBD2 (5 bases each). The CDR3 runs to 16 residues. In germline, CDR1 is LGHNT, CDR2 FRNRAP. Trimming left V 3 bases short and J 0 bases short, with 15 bases between. CDR3 sequence: CASGLPSGTYSYEQYF. Written as DNA, the CDR3 is TGTGCTAGTGGTTTACCCTCGGGGACCTACTCCTACGAGCAGTACTTC.

The rearrangement links TRBV6-5 to TRBJ2-1; D possibly corresponds to TRBD2 (5 bases). From germline, CDR1 is MNHEY and CDR2 SVGAGI. V gave up 1 base and J gave up 5 bases, with 12 bases separating them. This CDR3 contains 15 residues. The CDR3 coding sequence is TGTGCCAGCAGTTACTTCGGCGGGTCCAACAATGAGCAGTTCTTC. This translates into CASSYFGGSNNEQFF.

On this clonotype: A read error may produce the germline difference seen at one junction end. This chain joins TRBV12-3 or TRBV12-4 and TRBJ2-3; D is unclear. The CDR3 is 14 amino acids. CDR3 amino acids: CASSLTAASETQYF. The DNA for the CDR3 is TGTGCCAGCAGTTTAACTGCGGCCTCAGAGACGCAGTATTTT.

The J gene is TRBJ1-1, the V gene TRBV7-9; a weak D match, TRBD1 (5 bases). The V end was cut by 0 bases, the J end by 0 bases, with 8 bases between. CDR3 length: 15 residues. The germline CDR1 and CDR2 sequences are SEHNR and FQNEAQ (reference sequence). The CDR3 protein is CASSLAWGMNTEAFF. CDR3 in DNA: TGTGCCAGCAGCTTAGCGTGGGGCATGAACACTGAAGCTTTCTTT.

This chain links TRBV20-1 with TRBJ2-4, with 10 bases that match TRBD1. The CDR3 totals 14 residues. V was pared by 4 bases and J by 5 bases, with 5 bases of the junction left unmatched. CDR1 is DFQATT and CDR2 is SNEGSKA in the germline V gene (reference sequence). CDR3 loop: CSATGTGAENIQYF. In DNA form, the CDR3 reads TGCAGTGCTACTGGGACAGGGGCGGAAAACATTCAGTACTTC.

In this sample, this clonotype turned up a few times. V is TRBV6-6 and J is TRBJ1-5, with D unresolved. The CDR3 covers 16 residues. Germline CDR1 reads MNHNY; CDR2 reads SVGAGI (reference sequence). V gave up 2 bases and J gave up 0 bases, with 11 bases separating them. The CDR3 nucleotides read TGTGCCAGCAGTTACCCCAGCGATTATAGCAATCAGCCCCAGCATTTT. The encoded protein is CASSYPSDYSNQPQHF.

The V and J genes are TRBV7-3 and TRBJ2-3; 7 bases are a match to TRBD2. In germline, CDR1 is SGHTA, CDR2 FQGTGA. The CDR3 loop spans 16 amino acids. V gave up 5 bases and J gave up 0 bases; unmatched junction bases: 8. The CDR3 region is CASSVAGTTSTDTQYF. CDR3 bases: TGTGCCAGCAGCGTCGCCGGGACTACTAGCACAGATACGCAGTATTTT.